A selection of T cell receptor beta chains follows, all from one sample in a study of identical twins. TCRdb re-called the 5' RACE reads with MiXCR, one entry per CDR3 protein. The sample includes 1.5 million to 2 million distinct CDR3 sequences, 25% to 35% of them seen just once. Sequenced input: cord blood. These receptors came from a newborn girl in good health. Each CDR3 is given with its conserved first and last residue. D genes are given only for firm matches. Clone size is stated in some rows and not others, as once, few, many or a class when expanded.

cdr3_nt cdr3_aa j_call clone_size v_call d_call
TGTGCCAGCAGCTTAGTGCCGGGCGGGGGTAACTATGGCTACACCTTC CASSLVPGGGNYGYTF TRBJ1-2 few TRBV7-2 .
TGCGCCAGCACTAGTCGTAACTATGGCTACACCTTC CASTSRNYGYTF TRBJ1-2 . TRBV10-2 .
TGTGCTAGCAGCCCCCACAGGGGTGGAACGCAGTATTTT CASSPHRGGTQYF TRBJ2-3 . TRBV7-7 TRBD1
TGCAGTGCTGATCCGGGACGGCGCTCCTACAATGAGCAGTTCTTC CSADPGRRSYNEQFF TRBJ2-1 few TRBV20-1 .
TGCAGTGCTAGCCCTAGCGGGAGACACGAGCAGTACTTC CSASPSGRHEQYF TRBJ2-7 few TRBV20-1 TRBD2
TGTGCCAGGTCCGGGGTACAGCCCCAGCATTTT CARSGVQPQHF TRBJ1-5 . TRBV7-9 .
TGTGCCAGCAGCTTATTCGGCGGGGGGGGCGTGAATGAGCAGTTCTTC CASSLFGGGGVNEQFF TRBJ2-1 once TRBV11-1 TRBD2
TGTGCCAGTAGTATCGGGAGGGCGGGAAATGAGCAGTTCTTC CASSIGRAGNEQFF TRBJ2-1 few TRBV19 TRBD2
TGCAGTGCTTCATCACGGGGGAGCACAGATACGCAGTATTTT CSASSRGSTDTQYF TRBJ2-3 few TRBV20-1 .
TGTGCCAGCAGTGACAGGGGGCTGGACAGAGGCAATCAGCCCCAGCATTTT CASSDRGLDRGNQPQHF TRBJ1-5 . TRBV25-1 TRBD1
TGTGCCAGCAGTGAACTTGGACAGCGCCCCTATGGCTACACCTTC CASSELGQRPYGYTF TRBJ1-2 . TRBV6-1 .
TGTGCCACCAGCAGAGGATTTCAAAATGAGCAGTTCTTC CATSRGFQNEQFF TRBJ2-1 few TRBV15 .
TGTGCCACCAGTGATTTGTACCCAGCTACAGGGGGCAATTCACCCCTCCACTTT CATSDLYPATGGNSPLHF TRBJ1-6 . TRBV24-1 TRBD1
TGTGCTAGTGGTTTGGTGATAGGGGCTACCACAGATACGCAGTATTTT CASGLVIGATTDTQYF TRBJ2-3 few TRBV12-5 .
TGCAGTGCCCCAACTAGCGTAATCGCAGATACGCAGTATTTT CSAPTSVIADTQYF TRBJ2-3 . TRBV20-1 TRBD2
TGTGCCAGCAGTGCTAGCGCCTACAATGAGCAGTTCTTC CASSASAYNEQFF TRBJ2-1 many TRBV2 .
TGCAGTGCTAGAAAGAGGGCAACTAATGAAAAACTGTTTTTT CSARKRATNEKLFF TRBJ1-4 . TRBV20-1 .
TGCAGTGCTCCTAAGCGGGGCACCTACGAGCAGTACTTC CSAPKRGTYEQYF TRBJ2-7 . TRBV20-1 TRBD2
TGTGCCAGCTCACCACCAGCGGGCTACGAGCAGTACTTC CASSPPAGYEQYF TRBJ2-7 . TRBV18 .
TGTGCCAGCAGTGACATCCCGAACACTGAAGCTTTCTTT CASSDIPNTEAFF TRBJ1-1 few TRBV25-1 .
TGCGCCAGCAGCGGGACGCAAAACTCCTACGAGCAGTACTTC CASSGTQNSYEQYF TRBJ2-7 . TRBV5-1 .
TGCGCCAGCAGCGTGAAGACTAGCGGAGCCTACGAGCAGTACTTC CASSVKTSGAYEQYF TRBJ2-7 few TRBV5-1 TRBD2
TGCAGTGAGGCAGGAACTGAAGCTTTCTTT CSEAGTEAFF TRBJ1-1 . TRBV20-1 .
TGCAGTGCTAGGAGCGGGGCCGTATCGAACACTGAAGCTTTCTTT CSARSGAVSNTEAFF TRBJ1-1 . TRBV20-1 .
TGTGCCATCAGTGATAGCGGGTCCTACAATGAGCAGTTCTTC CAISDSGSYNEQFF TRBJ2-1 many TRBV10-3 TRBD2
TGTGCCAGCAGTTGGGCGTACTACAGCTCCTACAATGAGCAGTACTTC CASSWAYYSSYNEQYF TRBJ2-7 . TRBV27 .
TGTGCCAGCAGTTTCCCCGAGCCGTCCCACACCGGGGAGCTGTTTTTT CASSFPEPSHTGELFF TRBJ2-2 . TRBV28 .
TGTGCCAGCAGCTTAAGGGACAGAAGTTATAGCAATCAGCCCCAGCATTTT CASSLRDRSYSNQPQHF TRBJ1-5 . TRBV7-8 TRBD1
TGTGCCAGCAGCTTAGGTGGCAGGGGGGATACGCAGTATTTT CASSLGGRGDTQYF TRBJ2-3 . TRBV7-2 TRBD1
TGCGCCAGCAGCTTGGTGAGAGGGGGCGATGGTGAAAAACTGTTTTTT CASSLVRGGDGEKLFF TRBJ1-4 . TRBV5-1 TRBD1
TGCGCCAGCAGTGAGAGTAGCGGGGGAACTAGCACAGATACGCAGTATTTT CASSESSGGTSTDTQYF TRBJ2-3 . TRBV10-2 TRBD2
TGTGCCAGCAGCTTATATTTGGGGCTAGCGGGAGGAGAGCAGTACTTC CASSLYLGLAGGEQYF TRBJ2-7 few TRBV7-2 TRBD2
TGTGCCAGCAGCTCCGAAGGGGCTTCTTTTATCGGGGAGTTCTTC CASSSEGASFIGEFF TRBJ2-1 few TRBV5-4 .
TGCGCCAGCAGCTTGATCGGGGGGGCCGTTGGAAATGAGCAGTTCTTC CASSLIGGAVGNEQFF TRBJ2-1 . TRBV5-1 TRBD2
TGCAGTGCTAGGTTGAGCGGGAGGGCCTACGAGCAGTACTTC CSARLSGRAYEQYF TRBJ2-7 many TRBV20-1 TRBD2
TGCGCCAGCAGCGCCGGCTCAGATACGCAGTATTTT CASSAGSDTQYF TRBJ2-3 few TRBV5-1 .
TGTGCCAGCAGCCAACGGGGTAGTGGTGGGAATGAGCAGTTCTTC CASSQRGSGGNEQFF TRBJ2-1 . TRBV14 .